The source of this T cell receptor beta chain is a study of shared clonotypes between healthy human individuals. Study-level results: Generally, naive subsets came out with larger estimated richness than memory subsets. The study sampled only blood, and tissue repertoires likely differ.

The CDR3 extends over 15 amino acids. V was shortened by 7 bases and J by 0 bases, with 10 bases between the two germline ends. Germline V gene sequence: CDR1 MRHNA, CDR2 SNTAGT. Splitting of CD4+ cells produced CD45RA+ naive and CD45RA-negative memory subsets. Produced via immunoSEQ multiplex PCR; TCRdb's table is partial and in-frame only. The profile covers 950,000 to 1,100,000 clones, with around 74% appearing a single time and about 1.5% taken by the ten largest. On this clone itself: The antigen remains undetermined.

The chain carries TRBV6-4 and TRBJ2-6; D could derive from TRBD1 or TRBD2 (6 bases each). Sequenced: memory CD4+ T cells sorted from blood. Described subset: CD45RA-negative fraction. The TCR was taken from a young man in good health. The CDR3 sequence is CASTPGASGANVLTF. CDR3 DNA: TGTGCCAGCACCCCGGGGGCCTCTGGGGCCAACGTCCTGACTTTC.